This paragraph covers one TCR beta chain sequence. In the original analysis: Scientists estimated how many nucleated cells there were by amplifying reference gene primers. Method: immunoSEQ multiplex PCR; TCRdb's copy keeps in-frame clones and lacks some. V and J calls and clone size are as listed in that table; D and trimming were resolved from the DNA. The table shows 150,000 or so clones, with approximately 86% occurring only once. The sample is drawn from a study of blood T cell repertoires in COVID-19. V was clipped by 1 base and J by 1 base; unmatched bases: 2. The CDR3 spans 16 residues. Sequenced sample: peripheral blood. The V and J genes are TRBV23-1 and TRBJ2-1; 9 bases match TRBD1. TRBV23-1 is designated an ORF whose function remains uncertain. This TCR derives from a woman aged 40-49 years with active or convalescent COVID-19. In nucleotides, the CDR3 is TGCGCCAGCAGTCAATGTGGACAGGGGTCCTACAATGAGCAGTTCTTC. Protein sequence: CASSQCGQGSYNEQFF.